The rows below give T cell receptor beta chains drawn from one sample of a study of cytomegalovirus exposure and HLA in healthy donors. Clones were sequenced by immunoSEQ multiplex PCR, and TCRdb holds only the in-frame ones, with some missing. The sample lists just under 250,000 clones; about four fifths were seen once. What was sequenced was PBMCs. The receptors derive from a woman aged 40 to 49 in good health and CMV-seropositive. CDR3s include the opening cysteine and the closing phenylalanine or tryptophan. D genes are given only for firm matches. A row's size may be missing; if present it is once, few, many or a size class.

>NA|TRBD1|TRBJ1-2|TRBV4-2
CASSPGTGEVNYGYTF
TGTGCCAGCAGCCCCGGGACAGGGGAGGTTAACTATGGCTACACCTTC
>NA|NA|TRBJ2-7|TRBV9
CASSGIGYEQYF
TGTGCCAGCAGCGGAATCGGTTACGAGCAGTACTTC
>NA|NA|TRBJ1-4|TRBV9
CASSVGAVTNEKLFF
TGTGCCAGCAGCGTAGGGGCAGTAACTAATGAAAAACTGTTTTTT
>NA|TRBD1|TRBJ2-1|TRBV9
CASSSRSRQGINEQFF
TGTGCCAGCAGCTCTAGATCCCGACAGGGAATCAATGAGCAGTTCTTC
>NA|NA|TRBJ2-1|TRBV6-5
CASSNYRLGSNEQFF
TGTGCCAGCAGCAACTACAGGTTAGGATCCAATGAGCAGTTCTTC
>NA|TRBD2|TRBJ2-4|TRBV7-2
CASSPQRGNIQYF
TGTGCCAGCAGCCCCCAGCGGGGAAACATTCAGTACTTC
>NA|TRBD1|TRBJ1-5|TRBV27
CASSLGWERGRQPQHF
TGTGCCAGCAGTTTAGGGTGGGAGAGGGGGCGTCAGCCCCAGCATTTT
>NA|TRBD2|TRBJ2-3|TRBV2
CASSDMRGSTDTQYF
TGTGCCAGCAGTGACATGCGGGGGTCCACAGATACGCAGTATTTT
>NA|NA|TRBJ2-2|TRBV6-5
CASSYLTQGGGELFF
TGTGCCAGCAGTTACTTAACACAGGGCGGCGGGGAGCTGTTTTTT
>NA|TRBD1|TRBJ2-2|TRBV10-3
CAGRTGGAGELFF
TGTGCCGGGCGGACAGGGGGGGCCGGGGAGCTGTTTTTT
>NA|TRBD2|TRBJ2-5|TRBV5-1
CASRQTSGSWETQYF
TGCGCCAGCCGACAGACTAGCGGGAGTTGGGAGACCCAGTACTTC
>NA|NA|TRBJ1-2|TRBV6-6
CASSSLGRASYGYTF
TGTGCCAGCAGTTCACTAGGGAGGGCTAGCTATGGCTACACCTTC
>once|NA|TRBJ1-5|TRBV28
CASRGGVWEQPQHF
TGTGCCAGCAGGGGTGGGGTATGGGAGCAGCCCCAGCATTTT